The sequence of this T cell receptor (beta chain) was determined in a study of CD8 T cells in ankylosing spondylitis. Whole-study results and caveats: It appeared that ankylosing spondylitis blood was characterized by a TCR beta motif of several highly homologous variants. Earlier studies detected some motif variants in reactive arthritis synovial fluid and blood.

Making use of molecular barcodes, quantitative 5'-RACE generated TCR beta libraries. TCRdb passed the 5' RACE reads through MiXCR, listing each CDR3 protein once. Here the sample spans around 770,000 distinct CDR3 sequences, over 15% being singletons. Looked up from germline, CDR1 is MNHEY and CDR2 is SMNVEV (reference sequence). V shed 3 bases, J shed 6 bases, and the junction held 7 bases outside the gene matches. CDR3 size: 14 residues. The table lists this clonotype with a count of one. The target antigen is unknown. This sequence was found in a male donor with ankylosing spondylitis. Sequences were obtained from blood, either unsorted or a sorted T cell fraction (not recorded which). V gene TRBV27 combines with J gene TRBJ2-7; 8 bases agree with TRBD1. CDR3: CASSFGTGLGEQYF. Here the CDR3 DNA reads TGTGCCAGCAGTTTCGGGACAGGTTTGGGCGAGCAGTACTTC.